These 4 T cell receptor beta chains share one sample of origin, sequenced in a study of shared clonotypes between healthy human individuals. Only in-frame clones appear in the TCRdb table, and some are missing; sequencing was by immunoSEQ multiplex PCR. The sample holds 2.3 million or so clones, 93% seen once. Sequencing was carried out using naive CD4+ T cells from PBMCs. Described subset: CD45RA+ positively selected. These receptors came from a young man in good health. Some clones in this sample may be carry-over from other donors' samples.

The chain recombines TRBV19 with TRBJ1-5; 8 bases map to TRBD1. CDR1 LNHDA and CDR2 SQIVND come from the germline V gene (reference sequence). This CDR3 comprises 18 residues. V gave up 1 base and J gave up 0 bases; unmatched junction bases: 8. The CDR3 is CASSIARGRGGSNQPQHF. The CDR3 DNA follows: TGTGCCAGTAGTATAGCCAGGGGGCGCGGAGGTAGCAATCAGCCCCAGCATTTT.

The V and J genes are TRBV7-2 and TRBJ2-1, with D tentatively TRBD1 or TRBD2 (5 bases each). The CDR3 is 14 residues long. The ends were cut back, 6 bases at V and 8 bases at J, with 17 bases in the middle. In germline, CDR1 is SGHTA, CDR2 FQGNSA. The chain's CDR3 is CASRRGVSGDEQFF. CDR3 nucleotide sequence: TGTGCCAGCAGGCGAGGGGTTTCTGGGGATGAGCAGTTCTTC. Full variable domain (remainder filled in from reference TRBV7-2 and TRBJ2-1): GAGVSQSPSNKVTEKGKDVELRCDPISGHTALYWYRQSLGQGLEFLIYFQGNSAPDKSGLPSDRFSAERTGGSVSTLTIQRTQQEDSAVYLCASRRGVSGDEQFFGPGTRLTVL.

Points on this clone: This same CDR3 is encoded by further DNA sequences in the sample. This sequence joins TRBV27 and TRBJ1-2; D may be TRBD1 (6 bases). V was pared by 3 bases and J by 5 bases, with 10 bases between. The germline V gene has CDR1 MNHEY and CDR2 SMNVEV (reference sequence). The CDR3 sequence is 13 residues long. The CDR3 is CASSFRGQYGYTF. As DNA, the CDR3 is TGTGCCAGCAGTTTCAGGGGCCAATATGGCTACACCTTC.

The chain is built from TRBV5-8 and TRBJ1-4; weak D call: TRBD1 (5 bases). The CDR3 runs 17 residues. Per the germline V gene, CDR1 is SGHTS and CDR2 is YDEGEE. Trimming removed 6 bases at V and 4 bases at J, with 22 bases between. CDR3 sequence reads: CASTSNRGFAGNEKLFF. CDR3 coding DNA: TGTGCCAGCACGAGCAATCGGGGCTTCGCTGGTAATGAAAAACTGTTTTTT. Filled out from reference TRBV5-8 and TRBJ1-4, the complete variable domain reads EAGVTQSPTHLIKTRGQQATLRCSPISGHTSVYWYQQALGLGLQFLLWYDEGEERNRGNFPPRFSGRQFPNYSSELNVNALELEDSALYLCASTSNRGFAGNEKLFFGSGTQLSVL.